This TCR beta chain was identified during a study of blood T cell repertoires in COVID-19 (dated by TCRdb to 2018 to 2020). With respect to the entire study: The collaborator samples originated in the United States, Italy and Spain and spanned the acute and convalescent phases of COVID-19. The prospective study material was composed of cDNA or gDNA derived from T cells, B-cell-depleted T cells, or PBMCs. The dataset comprised deeply sampled blood TCRbeta repertoires from subjects exposed to, actively infected with, or recovered from COVID-19. The repertoires were released in a freely available public database meant as a resource for research on the immune response to SARS-CoV-2. The samples were drawn from the first 160 participants of the ongoing ImmuneRACE study and from under 1,500 subjects provided by 6 global collaborators. Nearly every sample came with metadata listing a de-identified subject ID, COVID-19 status, age in years and sex. Where available, HLA class I and class II types were obtained from metadata supplied by the sample provider rather than from assay-based typing.

TCRbeta CDR3 regions were amplified from genomic DNA using the immunoSEQ Assay, a bias-controlled multiplex PCR. As for the original processing: Nucleated cell counts per sample were estimated from amplification of reference gene primers within the assay. Sequence reads were collapsed and filtered to measure the absolute abundance of every unique TCRbeta CDR3 rearrangement. For each sample, productive Simpson clonality was calculated by taking the square root of Simpson's diversity index across productive rearrangements. What TCRdb holds here is the immuneACCESS table cut down to in-frame rearrangements. Part of the clones is not present; checked against another copy, under half of the missing clones reflect an unresolved V gene, and the others are unexplained. That table furnishes V, J and clone size, whereas the DNA furnished D and trimming. This sample comprises about 21,000 clones, about 88% of them detected only once. The ten largest clonotypes hold more than 25% of the sample.

The study at large found these results: The amount of clinical and demographic metadata varied by source and participant and was provided uncurated.

V loses 7 bases of germline sequence and J loses 4 bases, and the interval between the two ends is 16 bases. Including cysteine and phenylalanine, the CDR3 has 15 amino acids. Left in the record is the CDR3 DNA by itself, 45 bases read in frame from the first base. Per the germline V gene, SNHLY is the CDR1 and FYNNEI is the CDR2. This clone was seen more than once but under ten times. This clone's antigen is unknown. Nothing much larger sits one base from this clone, and base qualities are not available. Collaborating institutions collected whole blood in K2EDTA tubes following their own protocols. For TCRbeta analysis, collaborator samples were shipped as frozen whole blood, as isolated PBMCs, or as DNA extracted from either sample type.

Sequencing input: peripheral blood. The source is a human donor with active COVID-19. The donor label of this sample is uncertain. Recombination linked TRBV2 to TRBJ1-4, with the D gene call left open. The DNA sequence follows: TGTGCCAGCAAAACGTACACGGGTGGTAATGAAAAACTGTTTTTT. This codes for CASKTYTGGNEKLFF. Where the CDR3 stops, the reference TRBV2 and TRBJ1-4 genes take over; the full variable domain is EPEVTQTPSHQVTQMGQEVILRCVPISNHLYFYWYRQILGQKVEFLVSFYNNEISEKSEIFDDQFSVERPDGSNFTLKIRSTKLEDSAMYFCASKTYTGGNEKLFFGSGTQLSVL.